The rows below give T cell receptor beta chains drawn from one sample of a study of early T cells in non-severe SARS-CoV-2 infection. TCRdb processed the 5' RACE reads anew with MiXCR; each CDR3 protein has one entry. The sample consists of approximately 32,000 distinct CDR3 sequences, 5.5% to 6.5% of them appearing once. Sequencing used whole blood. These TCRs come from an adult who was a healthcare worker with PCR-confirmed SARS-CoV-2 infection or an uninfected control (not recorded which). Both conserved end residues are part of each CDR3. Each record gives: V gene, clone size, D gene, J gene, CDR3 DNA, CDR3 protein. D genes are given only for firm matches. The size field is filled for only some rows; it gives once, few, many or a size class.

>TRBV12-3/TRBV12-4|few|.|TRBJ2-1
TGTGCCAGCAGTTTAGTAGAGAGGGGTGAGCAGTTCTTC
CASSLVERGEQFF
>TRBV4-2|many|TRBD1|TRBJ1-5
TGTGCCAGCAGCCAGACCGGGTCAGGGGGCGGTCAGCCCCAGCATTTT
CASSQTGSGGGQPQHF
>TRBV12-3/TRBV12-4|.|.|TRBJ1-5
TGTGCCAGCAGAAGCAACCGGGGAAATCAGCCCCAGCATTTT
CASRSNRGNQPQHF
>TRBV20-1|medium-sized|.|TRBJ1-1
TGCAGTGCGCAAAGGGACACTGAAGCTTTCTTT
CSAQRDTEAFF
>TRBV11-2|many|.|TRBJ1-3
TGTGCCAGCAGGGCTGGCAGCTCTAAAAACACCATATATTTT
CASRAGSSKNTIYF
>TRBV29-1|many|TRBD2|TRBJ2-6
TGCAGCGTTGGGCCGGGGGGGACCTTCTCTGGGGCCAACGTCCTGACTTTC
CSVGPGGTFSGANVLTF
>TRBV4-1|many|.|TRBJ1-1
TGCGCCAGCAGCCAAGATTCTCCGGGGCTCAGTGAAGCTTTCTTT
CASSQDSPGLSEAFF
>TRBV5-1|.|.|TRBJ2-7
TGCGCCAGCAGCTTGGAGGCGGGTCACTCCTACGAGCAGTACTTC
CASSLEAGHSYEQYF
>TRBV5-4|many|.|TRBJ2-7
TGTGCCAGCAGCTCTTTAACCGGGGACGGCTACGAGCAGTACTTC
CASSSLTGDGYEQYF
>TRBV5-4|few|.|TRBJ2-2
TGTGCCAGCAGCTTGGTACGGAACACCGGGGAGCTGTTTTTT
CASSLVRNTGELFF
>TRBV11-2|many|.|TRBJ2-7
TGTGCCAGCAGCTTAGATGGACCAACCTACGAGCAGTACTTC
CASSLDGPTYEQYF
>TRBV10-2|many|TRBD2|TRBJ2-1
TGCGCCAGCACCAGCGGACTAGCCCGGGAGGAGCAGTTCTTC
CASTSGLAREEQFF
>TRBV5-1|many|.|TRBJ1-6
TGCGCCAGCCACCGGGGCAGCGCTGGGAATTCACCCCTCCACTTT
CASHRGSAGNSPLHF
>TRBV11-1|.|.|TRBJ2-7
TGTGCCAGCAGCTTAGCGGGAGATAGCTCCTACGAGCAGTACTTC
CASSLAGDSSYEQYF
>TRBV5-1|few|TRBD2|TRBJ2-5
TGCGCCAGCAGTTACGGGACGGGGGGACAAGAGACCCAGTACTTC
CASSYGTGGQETQYF
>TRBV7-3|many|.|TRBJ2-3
TGTGCCAGCAGCCCCACGGGGAGCGGGAGCACAGATACGCAGTATTTT
CASSPTGSGSTDTQYF
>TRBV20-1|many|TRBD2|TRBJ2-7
TGCAGTGCTACCGTGGGACTAGCGGGAGGCGAGCAGTACTTC
CSATVGLAGGEQYF
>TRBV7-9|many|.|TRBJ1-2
TGTGCCAGCACCCCCTCCGGCTTCTATGGCTACACCTTC
CASTPSGFYGYTF
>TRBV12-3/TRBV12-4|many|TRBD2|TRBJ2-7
TGTGCCAGCAGCCTACGGTGGACTAGCGGGAGCGGGTCCTACGAGCAGTACTTC
CASSLRWTSGSGSYEQYF
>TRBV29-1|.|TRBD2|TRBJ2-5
TGCAGCGTCGCACCGCCCGGGGGGAACCAAGAGACCCAGTACTTC
CSVAPPGGNQETQYF
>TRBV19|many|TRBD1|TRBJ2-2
TGTGCCAGTACCGATGACAGGGGGCGTATCACCGGGGAGCTGTTTTTT
CASTDDRGRITGELFF
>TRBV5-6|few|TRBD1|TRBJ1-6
TGTGCCAGCAGCAGCTCCGGGACAGGGAATTCACCCCTCCACTTT
CASSSSGTGNSPLHF
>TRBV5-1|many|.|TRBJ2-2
TGCGCCAGCAGCTTGGCCGGGGCGAACACCGGGGAGCTGTTTTTT
CASSLAGANTGELFF
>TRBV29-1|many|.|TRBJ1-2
TGCAGCGTTTGGTCGGTTAGTGATAACTATGGCTACACCTTC
CSVWSVSDNYGYTF
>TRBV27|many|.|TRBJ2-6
TGTGCCAGCAGTCCCGCTGGGGCCAACGTCCTGACTTTC
CASSPAGANVLTF
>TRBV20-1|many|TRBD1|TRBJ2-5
TGCAGTGCTAGAGATTGGGGGACAGGGGCTCCCCAAGAGACCCAGTACTTC
CSARDWGTGAPQETQYF
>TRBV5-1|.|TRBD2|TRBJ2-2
TGCGCCAGCAGCACATCCGGGACTAGTGGCACCGGGGAGCTGTTTTTT
CASSTSGTSGTGELFF
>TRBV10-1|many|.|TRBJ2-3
TGCGCCAGCAGTGAGTCGATCTCTGGCACAGATACGCAGTATTTT
CASSESISGTDTQYF
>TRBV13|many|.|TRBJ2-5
TGTGCCAGCAGCTCCAGGTCCCAAGAGACCCAGTACTTC
CASSSRSQETQYF
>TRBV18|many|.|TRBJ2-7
TGTGCCAGCACTCTCACGCAAGGGGGGTACCACGAGCAGTACTTC
CASTLTQGGYHEQYF
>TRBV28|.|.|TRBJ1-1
TGTGCCAGCGTTTCTTGGCGGAACACTGAAGCTTTCTTT
CASVSWRNTEAFF
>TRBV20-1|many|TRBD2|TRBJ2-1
TGCAGTGCTAGAATGAGCGGGAGGGCCAATGAGCAGTTCTTC
CSARMSGRANEQFF
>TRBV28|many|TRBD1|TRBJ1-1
TGTGCCAGCAGTACATTCGGGACAGGGGTGAACACTGAAGCTTTCTTT
CASSTFGTGVNTEAFF
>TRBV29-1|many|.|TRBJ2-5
TGCAGCGTTCGTCTGGGAGAGACCCAGTACTTC
CSVRLGETQYF
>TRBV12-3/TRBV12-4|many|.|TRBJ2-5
TGTGCCAGCAGTTTTCGACACCAAGAGACCCAGTACTTC
CASSFRHQETQYF
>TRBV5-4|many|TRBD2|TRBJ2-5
TGTGCCAGCAACAACCCCGAGGAAGCGGGAGCCCAGTACTTC
CASNNPEEAGAQYF
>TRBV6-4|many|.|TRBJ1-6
TGTGCCAGCAGTCTCTCAGGGAATTCACCCCTCCACTTT
CASSLSGNSPLHF
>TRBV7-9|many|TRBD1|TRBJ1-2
TGTGCCAGCAGCTTGGGACAGGGAGTAGGCTATGGCTACACCTTC
CASSLGQGVGYGYTF
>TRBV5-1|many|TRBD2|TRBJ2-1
TGCGCCAGCAGCCCGACTAGCGGTACCTACAATGAGCAGTTCTTC
CASSPTSGTYNEQFF
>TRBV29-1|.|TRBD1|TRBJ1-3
TGCAGCGTTCTTGGACAGGGGGCAGGAAACACCATATATTTT
CSVLGQGAGNTIYF
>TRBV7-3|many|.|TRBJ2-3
TGTGCCAGCAGCCCCGGGACCCCGAGGGTCGTCTCAGATACGCAGTATTTT
CASSPGTPRVVSDTQYF
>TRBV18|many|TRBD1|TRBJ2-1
TGTGCCAGCTCATCGGACAGGGGAAATGAGCAGTTCTTC
CASSSDRGNEQFF
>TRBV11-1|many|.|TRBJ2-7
TGTGCCAGCAGCTTAGTGCGACGACCCTCCTACGAGCAGTACTTC
CASSLVRRPSYEQYF
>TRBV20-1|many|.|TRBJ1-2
TGCAGTGCTAGAGAACCGGGCACAAACTATGGCTACACCTTC
CSAREPGTNYGYTF
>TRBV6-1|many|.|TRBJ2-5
TGTGCCTTGAAGTTCGCCGCTGGGGAGACCCAGTACTTC
CALKFAAGETQYF
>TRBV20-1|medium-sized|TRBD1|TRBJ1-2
TGCAGTGCTATTAGGGGCAGGGGGCAGGGGTATGGCTACACCTTC
CSAIRGRGQGYGYTF
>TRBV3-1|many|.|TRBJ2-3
TGTGCCAGCAGCCAAGATCCGACCCTAGATACGCAGTATTTT
CASSQDPTLDTQYF
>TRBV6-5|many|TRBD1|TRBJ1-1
TGTGCCAGCAGGATCGGGACAGGGGCACTAAACACTGAAGCTTTCTTT
CASRIGTGALNTEAFF
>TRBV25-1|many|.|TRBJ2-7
TGTGCCAGCAGTGACCCCTCCCTGAGGGTCCACGAGCAGTACTTC
CASSDPSLRVHEQYF
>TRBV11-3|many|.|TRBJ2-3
TGTGCCAGCAGCCCGGGACCCACAAGCACAGATACGCAGTATTTT
CASSPGPTSTDTQYF
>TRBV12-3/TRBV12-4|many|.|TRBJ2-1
TGTGCCAGCAGTCTAGGCCCGGTAGGCGTTGACTCCTACAATGAGCAGTTCTTC
CASSLGPVGVDSYNEQFF
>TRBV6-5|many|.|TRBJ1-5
TGTGCCAGCAGTTACTCGGGTGCCGGTCAGCCCCAGCATTTT
CASSYSGAGQPQHF
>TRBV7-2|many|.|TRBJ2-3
TGTGCCAGCAGCTTATCTCCTAGACGGGGCACAGATACGCAGTATTTT
CASSLSPRRGTDTQYF
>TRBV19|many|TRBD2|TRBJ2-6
TGTGCCAGTAGACTAGCGGGGGCCAACGTCCTGACTTTC
CASRLAGANVLTF
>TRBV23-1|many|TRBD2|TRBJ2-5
TGCGCCAGCAGACTGACTAGCGGGGGCAATCCGGAGACCCAGTACTTC
CASRLTSGGNPETQYF
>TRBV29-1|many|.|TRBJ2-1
TGCAGCGTTGAAGGGTTGGGGGCCTACAATGAGCAGTTCTTC
CSVEGLGAYNEQFF
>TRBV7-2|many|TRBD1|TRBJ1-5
TGTGCCAGCAGCTTACACCCGACAGGGCTTCAGCCCCAGCATTTT
CASSLHPTGLQPQHF